The TCR beta chain under discussion was sequenced for a study of STAT3 mutations in large granular lymphocyte leukemia. A word on this clone: The antigen remains unidentified.

Study-level points and caveats: Clonal expansion was inferred from samples taken at other timepoints. At least one immunodominant TCR beta clonotype appeared in every T-cell large granular lymphocyte leukemia patient.

V gave up 5 bases and J gave up 5 bases, with 9 bases separating them. Looked up from germline, CDR1 is GTSNPN and CDR2 is SVGIG (reference sequence). The CDR3 contains 12 residues. Here immunoSEQ multiplex PCR was the method, and the copy in TCRdb shows in-frame clones only, minus some. The sample holds more than 6,500 clones, roughly 70% seen once. The source material was peripheral blood mononuclear cells. The TCR comes from a woman in her thirties or forties with T-cell large granular lymphocyte leukemia. Some clones in this sample may be carry-over from other donors' samples. This sequence joins TRBV30 and TRBJ2-2; D call uncertain. The CDR3 region is CAWDPGTGELFF. Here the CDR3 DNA reads TGTGCCTGGGATCCCGGGACCGGGGAGCTGTTTTTT.